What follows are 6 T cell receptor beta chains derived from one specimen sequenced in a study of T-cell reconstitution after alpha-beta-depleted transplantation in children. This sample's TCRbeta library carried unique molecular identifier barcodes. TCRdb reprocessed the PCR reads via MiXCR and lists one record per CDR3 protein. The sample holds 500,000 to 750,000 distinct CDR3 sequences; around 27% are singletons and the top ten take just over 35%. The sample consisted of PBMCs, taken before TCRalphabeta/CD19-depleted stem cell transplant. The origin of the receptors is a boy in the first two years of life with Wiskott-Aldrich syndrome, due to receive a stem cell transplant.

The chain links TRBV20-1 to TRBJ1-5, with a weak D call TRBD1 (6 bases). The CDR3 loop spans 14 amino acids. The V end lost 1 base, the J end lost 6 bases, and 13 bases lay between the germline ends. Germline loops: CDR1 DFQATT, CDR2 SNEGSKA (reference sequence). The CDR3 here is CSARGTGPTQPQHF. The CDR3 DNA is TGCAGTGCTAGAGGTACAGGGCCCACTCAGCCCCAGCATTTT.

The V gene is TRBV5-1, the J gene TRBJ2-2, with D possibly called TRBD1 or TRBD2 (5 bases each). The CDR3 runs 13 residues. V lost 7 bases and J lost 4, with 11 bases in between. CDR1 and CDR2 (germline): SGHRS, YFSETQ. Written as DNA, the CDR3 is TGCGCCAGCCAGGGACCGATCACCGGGGAGCTGTTTTTT. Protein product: CASQGPITGELFF.

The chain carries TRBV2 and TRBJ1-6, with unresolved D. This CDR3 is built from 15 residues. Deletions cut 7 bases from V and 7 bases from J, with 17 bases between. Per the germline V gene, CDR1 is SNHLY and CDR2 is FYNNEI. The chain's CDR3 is CASTKSRVRNSPLHF. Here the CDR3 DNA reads TGTGCCAGCACCAAATCTCGGGTCCGGAATTCACCCCTCCACTTT.

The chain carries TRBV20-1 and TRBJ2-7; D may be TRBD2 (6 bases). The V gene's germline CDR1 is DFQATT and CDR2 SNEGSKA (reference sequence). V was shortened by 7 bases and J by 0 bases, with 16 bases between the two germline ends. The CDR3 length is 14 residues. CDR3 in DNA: TGCAGTGGCACCGGGACTTCTAGCTCCTACGAGCAGTACTTC. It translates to CSGTGTSSSYEQYF.

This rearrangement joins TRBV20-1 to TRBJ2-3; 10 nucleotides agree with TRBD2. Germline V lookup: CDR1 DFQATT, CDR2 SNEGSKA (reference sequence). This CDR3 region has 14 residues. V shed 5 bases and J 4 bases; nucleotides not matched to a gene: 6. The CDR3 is CSAPASGRSDTQYF. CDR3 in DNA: TGCAGTGCTCCCGCTAGCGGGAGATCAGATACGCAGTATTTT.

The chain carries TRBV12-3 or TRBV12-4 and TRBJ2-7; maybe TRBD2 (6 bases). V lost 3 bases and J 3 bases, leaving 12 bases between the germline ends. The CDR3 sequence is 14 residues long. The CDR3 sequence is CASSFRPAGYEQYF. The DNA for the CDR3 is TGTGCCAGCAGTTTTCGTCCAGCGGGCTACGAGCAGTACTTC.